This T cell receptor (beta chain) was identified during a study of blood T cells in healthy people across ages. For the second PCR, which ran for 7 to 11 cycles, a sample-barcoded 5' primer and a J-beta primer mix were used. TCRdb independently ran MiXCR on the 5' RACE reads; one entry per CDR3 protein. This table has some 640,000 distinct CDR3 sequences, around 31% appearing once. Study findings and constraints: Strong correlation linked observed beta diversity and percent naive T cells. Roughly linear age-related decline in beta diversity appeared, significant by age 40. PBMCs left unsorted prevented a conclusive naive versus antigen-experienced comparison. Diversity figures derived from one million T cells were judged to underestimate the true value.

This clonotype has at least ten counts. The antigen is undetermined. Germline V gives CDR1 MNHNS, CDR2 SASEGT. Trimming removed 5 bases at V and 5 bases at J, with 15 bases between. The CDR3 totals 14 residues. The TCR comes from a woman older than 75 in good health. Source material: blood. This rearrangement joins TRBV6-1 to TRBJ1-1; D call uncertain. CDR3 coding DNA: TGTGCCAGCAGTCCGATGGTGGTGGGAACTGAAGCTTTCTTT. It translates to CASSPMVVGTEAFF.